One and the same sample provided the 9 T cell receptor beta chains below, sequenced in a study of human T cells and chemical hapten exposure. Indicated time point: pre-sensitization, week 0. This sample's treatment: therapeutic diphenylcyclopropenone sensitization with weekly scalp DPC. TCRdb re-called the RACE reads through MiXCR, storing one row per CDR3 protein. The table records more than 55,000 distinct CDR3 sequences, roughly a tenth of them present only once. The sequencing here drew on whole blood, taken in connection with sensitization to the hapten diphenylcyclopropenone (DPC). The origin of the receptors is a man aged 40-49 years with alopecia areata. Some clones in this sample may be carry-over from other donors' samples.

Comment on this clonotype: The junction departs from germline at one end; a sequencing error may be responsible. The chain carries TRBV20-1 and TRBJ1-5; tentative D call: TRBD1 (6 bases). Germline CDR1 and CDR2: DFQATT and SNEGSKA (reference sequence). The CDR3 totals 16 residues. The CDR3 DNA reads as TGCAGTGCTAGAGCGTGGGGGCAGATTGGCAATCAGTCCCAGCATTTT. This encodes CSARAWGQIGNQSQHF.

A few counts support this clonotype. This chain uses TRBV6-6 with TRBJ2-7, with D maybe TRBD1 (5 bases). This CDR3 contains 13 residues. V was clipped by 4 bases and J by 3 bases, with 10 bases between them. Germline V gene data show CDR1 as MNHNY and CDR2 as SVGAGI (reference sequence). In DNA, the CDR3 is TGTGCCAGCAGTTTCGCTGACAGCTACGAGCAGTACTTC. Protein: CASSFADSYEQYF.

This clonotype was detected ten times or more. The rearrangement links TRBV28 to TRBJ2-2; 8 bases match TRBD2. V dropped 8 bases and J dropped 4; count of bases not matched to a gene: 3. This CDR3 has 13 amino acids. Germline loops: CDR1 MDHEN, CDR2 SYDVKM. CDR3 region: CASGGGPTGELFF. CDR3 sequence (DNA): TGTGCCAGCGGCGGGGGGCCCACCGGGGAGCTGTTTTTT.

The V call is TRBV5-1, the J call TRBJ2-1; TRBD1 agrees at 12 bases. Germline CDR1 is SGHRS and CDR2 is YFSETQ. With V trimmed by 2 bases and J by 7 bases, 13 bases remained unmatched. This CDR3 has 18 residues. CDR3 sequence reads: CASSFSLPGQGARNEQFF. DNA of the CDR3: TGCGCCAGCAGCTTCTCTCTCCCGGGACAGGGGGCTCGAAATGAGCAGTTCTTC.

This clonotype was counted ten times or more. This chain links TRBV7-9 with TRBJ2-1, with unresolved D. CDR1 is SEHNR, CDR2 FQNEAQ, per germline (reference sequence). This CDR3 spans 16 amino acids. Trimming removed 3 bases from V and 5 bases from J, with 17 bases in between. CDR3 sequence (DNA): TGTGCCAGCAGCTTCCTGATACCTTTGAGAAACAATGAGCAGTTCTTC. Amino acid sequence: CASSFLIPLRNNEQFF.

The chain uses TRBV5-4 and TRBJ2-3; D is unclear. The CDR3 sequence is 16 residues long. Germline assignment: CDR1 SGHNT and CDR2 YYREEE (reference sequence). Trimming removed 0 bases from V and 6 bases from J, with 17 bases in between. The CDR3 nucleotides are TGTGCCAGCAGCTTGGCTTGGCAGACGCCGGAGGATACGCAGTATTTT. Its protein is CASSLAWQTPEDTQYF.

This clonotype was counted a few times. This rearrangement joins TRBV27 to TRBJ2-7; the D gene could be TRBD1 or TRBD2 (5 bases each). Trimming took off 6 bases at V and 1 base at J, with 10 bases between the two ends. The length of the CDR3 is 13 residues. Per the germline V gene, CDR1 is MNHEY and CDR2 is SMNVEV (reference sequence). DNA for the CDR3: TGTGCCAGCAGAAAGGGACCATCCTACGAGCAGTACTTC. Protein: CASRKGPSYEQYF.

The V call is TRBV25-1, the J call TRBJ1-1, with D unclear. This CDR3 has 13 residues. Per the germline V gene, CDR1 is MGHDK and CDR2 is SYGVNS. V gave up 4 bases and J gave up 8 bases, with 14 bases separating them. CDR3 sequence reads: CASSGLGGLEAFF. CDR3 bases: TGTGCCAGCAGTGGACTTGGAGGGTTAGAAGCTTTCTTT.

This clonotype has only a few counts. The chain joins TRBV4-1 to TRBJ1-1; D unresolved. V was pared by 1 base and J by 0 bases, with 0 bases between. Germline CDR1 MGHRA, CDR2 YSYEKL. The CDR3 extends over 12 amino acids. The CDR3 nucleotides are TGCGCCAGCAGCCAAGTGAACACTGAAGCTTTCTTT. This codes for CASSQVNTEAFF.